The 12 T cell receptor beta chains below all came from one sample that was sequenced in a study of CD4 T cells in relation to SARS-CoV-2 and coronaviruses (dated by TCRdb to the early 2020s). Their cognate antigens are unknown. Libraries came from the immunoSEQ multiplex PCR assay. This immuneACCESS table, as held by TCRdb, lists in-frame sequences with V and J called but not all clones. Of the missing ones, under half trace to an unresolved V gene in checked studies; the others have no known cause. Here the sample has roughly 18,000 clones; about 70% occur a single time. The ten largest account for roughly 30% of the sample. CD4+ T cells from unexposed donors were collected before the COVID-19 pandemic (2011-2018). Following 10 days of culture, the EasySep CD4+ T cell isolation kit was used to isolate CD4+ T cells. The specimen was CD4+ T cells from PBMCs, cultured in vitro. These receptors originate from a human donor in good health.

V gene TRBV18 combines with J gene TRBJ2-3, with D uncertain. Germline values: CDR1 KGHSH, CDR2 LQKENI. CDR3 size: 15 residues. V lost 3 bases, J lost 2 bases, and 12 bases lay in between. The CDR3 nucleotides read TGTGCCAGCTCACCCGACCTGCGAACCACAGATACGCAGTATTTT. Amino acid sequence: CASSPDLRTTDTQYF.

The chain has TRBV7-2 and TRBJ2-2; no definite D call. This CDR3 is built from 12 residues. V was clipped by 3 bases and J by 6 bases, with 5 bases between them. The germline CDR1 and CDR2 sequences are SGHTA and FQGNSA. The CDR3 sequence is CASSFFAGELFF. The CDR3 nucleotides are TGTGCCAGCAGCTTCTTCGCCGGGGAGCTGTTTTTT. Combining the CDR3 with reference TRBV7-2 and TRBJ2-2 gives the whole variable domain GAGVSQSPSNKVTEKGKDVELRCDPISGHTALYWYRQSLGQGLEFLIYFQGNSAPDKSGLPSDRFSAERTGGSVSTLTIQRTQQEDSAVYLCASSFFAGELFFGEGSRLTVL.

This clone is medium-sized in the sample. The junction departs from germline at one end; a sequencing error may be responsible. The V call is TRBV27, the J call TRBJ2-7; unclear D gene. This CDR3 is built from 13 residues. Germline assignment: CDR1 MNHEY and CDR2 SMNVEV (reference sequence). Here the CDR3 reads CASSLSWGYEQYF. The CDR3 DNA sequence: TGTGCCAGCAGTCTATCTTGGGGCTACGAGCAGTACTTC.

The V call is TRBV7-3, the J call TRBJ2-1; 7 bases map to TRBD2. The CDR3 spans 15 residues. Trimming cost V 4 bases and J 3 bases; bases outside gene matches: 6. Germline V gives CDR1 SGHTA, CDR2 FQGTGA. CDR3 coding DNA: TGTGCCAGCAGCTCCCGGACTAGGGGCTACAATGAGCAGTTCTTC. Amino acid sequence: CASSSRTRGYNEQFF.

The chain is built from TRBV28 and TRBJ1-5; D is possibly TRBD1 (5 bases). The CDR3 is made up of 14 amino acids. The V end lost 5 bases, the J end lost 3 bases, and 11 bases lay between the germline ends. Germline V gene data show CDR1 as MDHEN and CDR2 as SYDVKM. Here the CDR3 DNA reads TGTGCCAGCAGTCGGACATTGACCAATCAGCCCCAGCATTTT. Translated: CASSRTLTNQPQHF.

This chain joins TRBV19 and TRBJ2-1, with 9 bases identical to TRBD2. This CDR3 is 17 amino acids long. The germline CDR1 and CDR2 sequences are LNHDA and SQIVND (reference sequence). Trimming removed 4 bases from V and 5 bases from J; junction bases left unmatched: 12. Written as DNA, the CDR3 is TGTGCCAGTAGTAATGGTTTGCCTAGCGGGATCAACAATGAGCAGTTCTTC. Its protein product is CASSNGLPSGINNEQFF.

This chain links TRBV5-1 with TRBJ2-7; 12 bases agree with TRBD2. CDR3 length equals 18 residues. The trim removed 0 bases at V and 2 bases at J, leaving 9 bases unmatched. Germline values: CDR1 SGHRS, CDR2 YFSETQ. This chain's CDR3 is CASSLGGTSGRSAYEQYF. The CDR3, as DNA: TGCGCCAGCAGCTTGGGGGGCACTAGCGGGAGGTCCGCCTACGAGCAGTACTTC. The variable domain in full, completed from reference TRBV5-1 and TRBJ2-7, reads KAGVTQTPRYLIKTRGQQVTLSCSPISGHRSVSWYQQTPGQGLQFLFEYFSETQRNKGNFPGRFSGRQFSNSRSEMNVSTLELGDSALYLCASSLGGTSGRSAYEQYFGPGTRLTVT.

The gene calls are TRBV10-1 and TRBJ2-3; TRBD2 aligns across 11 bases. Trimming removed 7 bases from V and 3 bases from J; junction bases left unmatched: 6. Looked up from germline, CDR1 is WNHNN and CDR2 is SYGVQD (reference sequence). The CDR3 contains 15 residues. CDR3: CASTSGRSETDTQYF. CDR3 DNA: TGCGCCAGCACTAGCGGGAGGTCAGAGACAGATACGCAGTATTTT.

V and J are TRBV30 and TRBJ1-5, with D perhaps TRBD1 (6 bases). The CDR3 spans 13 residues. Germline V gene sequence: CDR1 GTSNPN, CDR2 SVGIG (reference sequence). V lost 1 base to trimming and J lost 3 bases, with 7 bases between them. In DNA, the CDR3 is TGTGCCTGGAGTGGACAGGACAATCAGCCCCAGCATTTT. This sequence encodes CAWSGQDNQPQHF. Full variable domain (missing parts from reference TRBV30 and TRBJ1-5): SQTIHQWPATLVQPVGSPLSLECTVEGTSNPNLYWYRQAAGRGLQLLFYSVGIGQISSEVPQNLSASRPQDRQFILSSKKLLLSDSGFYLCAWSGQDNQPQHFGDGTRLSIL.

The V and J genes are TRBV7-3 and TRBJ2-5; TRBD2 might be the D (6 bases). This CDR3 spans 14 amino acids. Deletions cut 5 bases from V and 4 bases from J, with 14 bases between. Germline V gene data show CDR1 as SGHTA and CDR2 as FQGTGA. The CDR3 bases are TGTGCCAGCAGCCCCGGGGGTGTCTCAGAGACCCAGTACTTC. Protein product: CASSPGGVSETQYF.

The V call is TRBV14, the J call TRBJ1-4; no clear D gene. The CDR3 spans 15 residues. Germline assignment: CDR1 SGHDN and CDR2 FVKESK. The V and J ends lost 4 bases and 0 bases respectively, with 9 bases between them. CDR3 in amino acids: CASSPRHSTNEKLFF. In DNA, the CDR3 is TGTGCCAGCAGCCCAAGACACTCAACTAATGAAAAACTGTTTTTT.

The CDR3 DNA reads TGTGCCAGCAGCACAGGTTATGAGACCCAGTACTTC. It is translated as CASSTGYETQYF. The V gene is TRBV2, the J gene TRBJ2-5, with D possibly TRBD1 on 5 matching bases. Germline V gene lookup returns CDR1 SNHLY and CDR2 FYNNEI. This CDR3 spans 12 amino acids. Trimming shortened V by 6 bases and J by 5 bases, and 10 bases separated the two germline ends.